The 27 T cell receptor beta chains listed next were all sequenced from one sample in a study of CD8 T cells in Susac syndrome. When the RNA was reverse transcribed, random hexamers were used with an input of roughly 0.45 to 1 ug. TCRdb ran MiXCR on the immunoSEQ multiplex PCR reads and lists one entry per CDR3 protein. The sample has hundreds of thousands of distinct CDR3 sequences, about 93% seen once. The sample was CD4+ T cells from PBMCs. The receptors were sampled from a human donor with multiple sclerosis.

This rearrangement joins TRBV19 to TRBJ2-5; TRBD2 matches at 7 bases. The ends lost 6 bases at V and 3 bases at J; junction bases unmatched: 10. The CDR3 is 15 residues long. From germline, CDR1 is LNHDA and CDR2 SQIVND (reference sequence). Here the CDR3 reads CASRQAGTNEETQYF. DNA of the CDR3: TGTGCCAGTAGACAAGCCGGGACTAATGAAGAGACCCAGTACTTC.

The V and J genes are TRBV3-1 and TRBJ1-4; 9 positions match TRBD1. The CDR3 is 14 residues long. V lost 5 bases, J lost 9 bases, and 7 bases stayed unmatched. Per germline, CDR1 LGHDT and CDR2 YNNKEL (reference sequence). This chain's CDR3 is CASSSGTGMKKLFF. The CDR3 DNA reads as TGTGCCAGCAGCTCCGGGACAGGGATGAAAAAACTGTTTTTT.

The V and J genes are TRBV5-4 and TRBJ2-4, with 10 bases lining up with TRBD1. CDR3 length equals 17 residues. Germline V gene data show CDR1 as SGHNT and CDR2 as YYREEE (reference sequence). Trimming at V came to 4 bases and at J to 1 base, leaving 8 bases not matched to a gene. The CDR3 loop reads CASSPGQGMGAKNIQYF. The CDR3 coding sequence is TGTGCCAGCAGCCCGGGACAGGGGATGGGTGCCAAAAACATTCAGTACTTC.

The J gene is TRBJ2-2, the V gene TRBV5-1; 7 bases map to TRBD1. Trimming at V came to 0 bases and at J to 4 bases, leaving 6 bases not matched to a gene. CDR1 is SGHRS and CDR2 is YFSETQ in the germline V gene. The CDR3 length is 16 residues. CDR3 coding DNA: TGCGCCAGCAGCTTGGGGACAGGTCGCGGCACCGGGGAGCTGTTTTTT. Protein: CASSLGTGRGTGELFF.

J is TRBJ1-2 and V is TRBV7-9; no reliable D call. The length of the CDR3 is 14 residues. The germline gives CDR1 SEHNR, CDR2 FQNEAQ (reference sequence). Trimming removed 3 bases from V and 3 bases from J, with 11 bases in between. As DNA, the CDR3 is TGTGCCAGCAGCTTGGAGGGTTTGCACTATGGCTACACCTTC. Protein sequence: CASSLEGLHYGYTF.

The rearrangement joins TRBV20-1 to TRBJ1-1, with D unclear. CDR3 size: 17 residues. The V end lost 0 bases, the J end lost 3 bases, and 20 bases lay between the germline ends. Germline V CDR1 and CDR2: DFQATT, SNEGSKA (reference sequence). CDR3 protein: CSARDRASRPRDTEAFF. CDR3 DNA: TGCAGTGCTAGAGATCGAGCGTCCAGGCCGAGGGACACTGAAGCTTTCTTT.

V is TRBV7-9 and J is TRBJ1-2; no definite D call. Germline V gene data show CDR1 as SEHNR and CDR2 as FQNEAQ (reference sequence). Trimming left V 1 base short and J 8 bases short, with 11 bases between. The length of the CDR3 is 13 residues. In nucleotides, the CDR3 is TGTGCCAGCAGCTTAGGGGAGGATTCGGGCTACACCTTC. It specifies CASSLGEDSGYTF. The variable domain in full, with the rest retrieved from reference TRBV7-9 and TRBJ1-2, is DTGVSQNPRHKITKRGQNVTFRCDPISEHNRLYWYRQTLGQGPEFLTYFQNEAQLEKSRLLSDRFSAERPKGSFSTLEIQRTEQGDSAMYLCASSLGEDSGYTFGSGTRLTVV.

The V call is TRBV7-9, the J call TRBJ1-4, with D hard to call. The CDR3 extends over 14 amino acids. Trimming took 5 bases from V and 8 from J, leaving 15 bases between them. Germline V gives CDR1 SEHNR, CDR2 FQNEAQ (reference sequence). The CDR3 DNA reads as TGTGCCAGCAGCCCGAGTCTCGGTATAGAAAAACTGTTTTTT. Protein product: CASSPSLGIEKLFF.

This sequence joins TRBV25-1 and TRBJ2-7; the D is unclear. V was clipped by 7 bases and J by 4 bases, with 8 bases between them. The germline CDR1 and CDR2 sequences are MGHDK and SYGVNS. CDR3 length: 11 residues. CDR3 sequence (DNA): TGTGCCAGCACTAGACCTTACGAGCAGTACGTC. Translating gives CASTRPYEQYV.

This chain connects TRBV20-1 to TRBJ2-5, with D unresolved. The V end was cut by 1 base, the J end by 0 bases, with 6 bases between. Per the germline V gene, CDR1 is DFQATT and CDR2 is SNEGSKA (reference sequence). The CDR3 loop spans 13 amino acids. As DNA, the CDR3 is TGCAGTGCTAGAGGAGACTACCAAGAGACCCAGTACTTC. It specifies CSARGDYQETQYF.

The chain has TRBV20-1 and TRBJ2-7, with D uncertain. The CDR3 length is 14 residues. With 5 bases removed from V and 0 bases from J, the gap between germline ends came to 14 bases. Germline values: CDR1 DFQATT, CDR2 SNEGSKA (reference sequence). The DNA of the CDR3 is TGCAGTGCTCTCCGTCAGTTAAGCTCCTACGAGCAGTACTTC. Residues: CSALRQLSSYEQYF.

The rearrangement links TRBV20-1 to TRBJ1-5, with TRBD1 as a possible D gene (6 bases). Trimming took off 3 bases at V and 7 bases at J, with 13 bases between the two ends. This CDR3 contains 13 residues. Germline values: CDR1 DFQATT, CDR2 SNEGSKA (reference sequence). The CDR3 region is CSASIGQGQPQHF. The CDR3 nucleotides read TGCAGTGCTAGCATAGGCCAGGGGCAGCCCCAGCATTTT.

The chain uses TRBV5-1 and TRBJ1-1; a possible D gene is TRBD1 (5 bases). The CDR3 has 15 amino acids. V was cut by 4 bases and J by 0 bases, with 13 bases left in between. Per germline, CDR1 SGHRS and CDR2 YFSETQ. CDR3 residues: CASSLEGQLNTEAFF. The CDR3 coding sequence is TGCGCCAGCAGCCTGGAAGGACAACTGAACACTGAAGCTTTCTTT.

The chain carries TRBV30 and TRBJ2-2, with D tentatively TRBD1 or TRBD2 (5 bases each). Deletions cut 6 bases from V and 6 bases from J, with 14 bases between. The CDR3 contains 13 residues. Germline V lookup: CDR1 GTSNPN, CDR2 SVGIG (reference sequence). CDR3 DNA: TGTGCCTGTGATTCAATGGGGGCCGGGGAGCTGTTTTTT. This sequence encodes CACDSMGAGELFF.

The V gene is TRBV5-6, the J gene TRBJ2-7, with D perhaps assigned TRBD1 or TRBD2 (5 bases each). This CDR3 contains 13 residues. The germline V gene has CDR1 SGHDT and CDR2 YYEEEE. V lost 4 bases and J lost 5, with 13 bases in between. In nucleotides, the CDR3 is TGTGCCAGCAGCCCGGGACCCGCTAACGAGCAGTACGTC. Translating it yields CASSPGPANEQYV.

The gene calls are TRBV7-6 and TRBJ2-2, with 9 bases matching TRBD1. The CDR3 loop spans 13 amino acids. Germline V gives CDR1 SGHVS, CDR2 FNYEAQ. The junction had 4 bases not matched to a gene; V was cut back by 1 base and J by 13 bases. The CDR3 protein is CASSLGGQGRLFF. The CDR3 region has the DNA TGTGCCAGCAGCTTAGGTGGACAGGGGAGGCTGTTTTTT. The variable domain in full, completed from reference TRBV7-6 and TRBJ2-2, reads GAGVSQSPRYKVTKRGQDVALRCDPISGHVSLYWYRQALGQGPEFLTYFNYEAQQDKSGLPNDRFSAERPEGSISTLTIQRTEQRDSAMYRCASSLGGQGRLFFGEGSRLTVL.

CDR3 in DNA: TGTGCCAGCAGCGTAGGTCAGGGGTCCTCTGGAAACACCATATATTTT. Its protein is CASSVGQGSSGNTIYF. The V gene is TRBV9, the J gene TRBJ1-3; D may be TRBD1 (6 bases). This CDR3 comprises 16 residues. Germline V gene lookup returns CDR1 SGDLS and CDR2 YYNGEE. Trimming cost V 0 bases and J 0 bases, with 10 bases left between them.

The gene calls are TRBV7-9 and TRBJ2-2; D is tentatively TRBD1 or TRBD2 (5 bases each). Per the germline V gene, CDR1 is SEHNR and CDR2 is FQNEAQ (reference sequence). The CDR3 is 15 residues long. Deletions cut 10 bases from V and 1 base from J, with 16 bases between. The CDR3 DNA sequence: TGTGCCACCCTTTCCGGGGCGGGGAACACCGGGGAGCTGTTTTTT. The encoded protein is CATLSGAGNTGELFF.

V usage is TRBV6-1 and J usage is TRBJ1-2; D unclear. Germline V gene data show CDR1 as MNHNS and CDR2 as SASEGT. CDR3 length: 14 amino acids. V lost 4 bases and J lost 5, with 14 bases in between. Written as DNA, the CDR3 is TGTGCCAGCAGTGCGAGCCCTGTTGGTTATGGCTACACCTTC. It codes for CASSASPVGYGYTF.

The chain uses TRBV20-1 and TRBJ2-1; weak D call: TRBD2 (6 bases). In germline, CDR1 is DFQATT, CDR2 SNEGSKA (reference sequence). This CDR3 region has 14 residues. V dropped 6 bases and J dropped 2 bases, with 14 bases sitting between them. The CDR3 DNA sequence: TGCAGTGCAAATGCGGCGGGACCCTACAATGAGCAGTTCTTC. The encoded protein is CSANAAGPYNEQFF.

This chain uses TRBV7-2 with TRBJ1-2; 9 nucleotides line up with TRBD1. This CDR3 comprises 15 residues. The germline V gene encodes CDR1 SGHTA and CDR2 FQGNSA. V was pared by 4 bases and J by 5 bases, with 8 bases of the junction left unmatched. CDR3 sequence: CASSSGTGSWYGYTF. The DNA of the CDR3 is TGTGCCAGCAGCTCCGGGACAGGGTCATGGTATGGCTACACCTTC.

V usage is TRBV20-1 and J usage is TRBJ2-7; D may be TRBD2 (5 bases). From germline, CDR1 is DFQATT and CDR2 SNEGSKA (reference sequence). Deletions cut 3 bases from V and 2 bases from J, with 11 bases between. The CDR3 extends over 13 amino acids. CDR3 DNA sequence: TGCAGTGCTAGGCTAGCTGTGGCCTACGAGCAGTACTTC. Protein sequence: CSARLAVAYEQYF.

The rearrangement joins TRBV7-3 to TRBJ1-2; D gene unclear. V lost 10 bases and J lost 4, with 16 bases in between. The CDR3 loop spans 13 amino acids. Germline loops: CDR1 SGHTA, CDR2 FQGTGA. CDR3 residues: CATRLRWSYGYTF. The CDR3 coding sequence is TGTGCCACAAGACTTCGATGGAGCTATGGCTACACCTTC.

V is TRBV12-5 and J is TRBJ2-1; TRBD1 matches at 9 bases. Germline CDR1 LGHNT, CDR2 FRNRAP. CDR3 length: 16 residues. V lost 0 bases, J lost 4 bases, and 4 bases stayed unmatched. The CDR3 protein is CASGLVLGQGYNEQFF. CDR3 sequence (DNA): TGTGCTAGTGGTTTGGTACTAGGACAGGGGTACAATGAGCAGTTCTTC.

CDR3 loop: CSAFETGRTEAFF. In DNA form, the CDR3 reads TGCAGTGCTTTTGAGACAGGGAGGACTGAAGCTTTCTTT. The chain joins TRBV20-1 to TRBJ1-1, with 7 bases aligning to TRBD1. This CDR3 is 13 amino acids long. Germline V gives CDR1 DFQATT, CDR2 SNEGSKA (reference sequence). V shed 5 bases, J shed 5 bases, and the junction held 8 bases outside the gene matches.

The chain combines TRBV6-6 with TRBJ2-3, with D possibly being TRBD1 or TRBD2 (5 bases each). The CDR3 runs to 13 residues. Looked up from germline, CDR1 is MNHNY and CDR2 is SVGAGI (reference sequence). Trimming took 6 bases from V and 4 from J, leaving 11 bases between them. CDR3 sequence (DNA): TGTGCCAGCAGCGGGGCGCACGCAGATACGCAGTATTTT. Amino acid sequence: CASSGAHADTQYF.

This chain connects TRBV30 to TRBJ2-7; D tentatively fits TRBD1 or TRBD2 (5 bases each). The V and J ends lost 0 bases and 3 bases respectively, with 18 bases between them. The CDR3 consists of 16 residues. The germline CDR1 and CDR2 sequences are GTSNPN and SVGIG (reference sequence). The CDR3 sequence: CAWSVRRGVVVYEQYV. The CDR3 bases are TGTGCCTGGAGTGTACGACGAGGGGTTGTAGTCTACGAGCAGTACGTC.